The clone carrying this TCR beta chain has just a few counts. The antigen is not known. There are 14 residues in the CDR3. Germline V gene lookup returns CDR1 MNHEY and CDR2 SVGAGI. The ends were cut back, 6 bases at V and 5 bases at J, with 17 bases in the middle. This entry belongs to a study of post-analysis software for immune sequencing data. Study in general: Included courses were relapsing-remitting and secondary progressive multiple sclerosis; progressive-relapsing multiple sclerosis was also included. Study-wide results and caveats: There were roughly 5 TRBV segments more frequent in patients than controls, and TRBV5-6, TRBV5-1 and TRBV20-1 were among them.

Researchers reported that TCR beta cDNA libraries carried unique molecular identifiers. A single record per CDR3 protein comes from TCRdb applying MiXCR to the PCR reads. In the table there are 430,000 or so distinct CDR3 sequences, approximately 37% of which are singletons. What was sequenced was blood. This chain connects TRBV6-5 to TRBJ2-7, with D possibly being TRBD2 (5 bases). This receptor was taken from a girl aged 2-9 years with multiple sclerosis. The CDR3 bases are TGTGCCAGCAGAGGTTCGGCCGGGATCCACGAGCAGTACTTC. This gives the protein CASRGSAGIHEQYF.